The present TCR beta chain was sequenced within a study of T cells in Graves' hyperthyroidism and ophthalmopathy. The investigators amplified TCR beta CDR3 regions from RNA transcripts. The TCR CDR3 first-round RT-PCR relied on the HTBI primer set. TCRdb re-analysed the multiplex PCR reads in MiXCR, keeping a single row per CDR3 protein. Of some 550,000 distinct CDR3 sequences listed, roughly 15% were seen once; the top ten hold approximately 3.5%. Germline CDR1 and CDR2: KGHSH and LQKENI. V lost 5 bases to trimming and J lost 5 bases, with 21 bases between them. This CDR3 is built from 16 residues. The chain recombines TRBV18 with TRBJ2-5; D possibly matches TRBD1 or TRBD2 (5 bases each). The sample taken for sequencing was blood. The sequence was collected from a middle-aged woman with Graves' ophthalmopathy. The CDR3 region is CASSATMWGFEETQYF. CDR3 coding DNA: TGTGCCAGCTCAGCGACCATGTGGGGGTTCGAGGAGACCCAGTACTTC.